This T cell receptor (beta chain) was profiled in a study of breast tumors, draining lymph nodes, adjacent tissues. Study results and caveats: The data were judged consistent with most tumor T cells coming from lymph node and expanding in tumor.

This clonotype was detected once. The antigen is unknown. This may be a read error: a much more frequent sequence differs by one nucleotide. The CDR3 totals 14 residues. Trimming removed 2 bases from V and 5 bases from J, with 12 bases in between. Germline CDR1 is KGHSH and CDR2 is LQKENI. Samples came from axillary lymph nodes draining the breast cancer. Via MiXCR, TCRdb re-called the multiplex PCR reads, giving one row per CDR3 protein. The data show fewer than 140,000 distinct CDR3 sequences, less than 40% seen once. The TCR was taken from a female donor with breast cancer. Some clones in this sample may be carry-over from other donors' samples. The specimen sequenced was axillary lymph node tissue. This chain joins TRBV18 and TRBJ2-5; the D gene is possibly TRBD1 (5 bases). The CDR3 is CASSPGAAHETQYF. CDR3 sequence (DNA): TGTGCCAGCTCACCAGGGGCGGCCCACGAGACCCAGTACTTC.